The rows below give T cell receptor beta chains drawn from one sample of a study of blood T cell repertoires in COVID-19. Generated by immunoSEQ multiplex PCR, the TCRdb table keeps only in-frame clones and is missing some. This table holds around 100,000 clones, more than 85% found once. Sequencing was performed on peripheral blood. These receptors were obtained from a man in his fifties with active COVID-19. Each CDR3 is given with its conserved first and last residue. D genes are given only for firm matches. Expanded clones get a size class; other rows say once, few or many, or leave the size out.

TRBJ1-5 | TRBV5-1 | NA | NA | TGCGCCAGCAGCGGCGGTAGCAATCAGCCCCAGCATTTT | CASSGGSNQPQHF
TRBJ2-3 | TRBV6-4 | NA | NA | TGTGCCAGCAGTGTCCGGGCGGGCCAAGATACGCAGTATTTT | CASSVRAGQDTQYF
TRBJ1-1 | TRBV6-5 | NA | NA | TGTGCCAGCAGTTGGGGACAGAACACTGAAGCTTTCTTT | CASSWGQNTEAFF
TRBJ2-7 | TRBV7-9 | NA | NA | TGTGCCAGCAGCCACGGTCCGAGCTCCTACGAGCAGTACTTC | CASSHGPSSYEQYF
TRBJ1-6 | TRBV6-6 | NA | NA | TGTGCCAGCAGTCGCAGCCCGCAACAGGGTTTTAATTCACCCCTCCACTTT | CASSRSPQQGFNSPLHF
TRBJ1-1 | TRBV15 | TRBD1 | NA | TGTGCCACCAGCCCCGGGGGACAGATCACTGAAGCTTTCTTT | CATSPGGQITEAFF
TRBJ1-5 | TRBV24-1 | TRBD1 | NA | TGTGCCACCAGTGTCCGGACGGACAGGGATAGCAATCAGCCCCAGCATTTT | CATSVRTDRDSNQPQHF
TRBJ2-1 | TRBV23-1 | TRBD1 | NA | TGCGCCAGATCCGGGACAGGGTACGTCAACAATGAGCAGTTCTTC | CARSGTGYVNNEQFF
TRBJ2-1 | TRBV19 | NA | NA | TGTGCCAGTAGTATAGAGGCAGCCGTCCGAGGGCAGTTCTTC | CASSIEAAVRGQFF
TRBJ1-5 | TRBV7-2 | NA | NA | TGTGCCAGCAGCTTAGGAGGTCAGCCCCAGCATTTT | CASSLGGQPQHF
TRBJ1-1 | TRBV6-1 | NA | NA | TGTGCCAGCAGTGAAAGCGGTCGCCAGAACACTGAAGCTTTCTTT | CASSESGRQNTEAFF
TRBJ1-5 | TRBV6-4 | TRBD1 | once | TGTGCCAGCAGTACCGACAGGGTGGAGGGGTATAGCAATCAGCCCCAGCATTTT | CASSTDRVEGYSNQPQHF
TRBJ1-2 | TRBV25-1 | NA | NA | TGTGCCAGCAGTGGGGGGGGAGAGCACTATGGCTACACCTTC | CASSGGGEHYGYTF
TRBJ1-2 | TRBV9 | NA | NA | TGTGCCAGCAGCCCCCGTCATCAGGGCAGGAGCTATGGCTACACCTTC | CASSPRHQGRSYGYTF
TRBJ1-5 | TRBV5-3 | TRBD1 | NA | TGTGCCAGAAGCTTGGTCCCCCGGGACAGAGATCAGCCCCAGCATTTT | CARSLVPRDRDQPQHF
TRBJ2-1 | TRBV6-5 | NA | NA | TGTGCCAGCACCCCCCAGCCGCAGGTATCCAATGAGCAGTTCTTC | CASTPQPQVSNEQFF
TRBJ1-2 | TRBV3-1/TRBV3-2 | NA | NA | TGTGCCAGCAGCCCCTACGAGGGCGACGTCTATGGCTACACCTTC | CASSPYEGDVYGYTF
TRBJ1-5 | TRBV12-3/TRBV12-4 | NA | few | TGTGCCAGCAGTCCCCGGACGGGGCAGCCCCAGCATTTT | CASSPRTGQPQHF
TRBJ1-1 | TRBV5-1 | TRBD1 | NA | TGCGCCAGCTCATCGACAGGGGAGAACACTGAAGCTTTCTTT | CASSSTGENTEAFF
TRBJ2-1 | TRBV24-1 | TRBD2 | NA | TGTGCCACCAGTGATTTCATCTCTGGCGGGAGGGCAGATGAGCAGTTCTTC | CATSDFISGGRADEQFF
TRBJ1-5 | TRBV30 | NA | NA | TGTGCCTGGAGTGTTCGAGATCTTCAGCCCCAGCATTTT | CAWSVRDLQPQHF
TRBJ2-5 | TRBV4-1 | NA | NA | TGCGCCAGCAGCCCGTTCAATGATGGGCCGGTGACCCAGTACTTC | CASSPFNDGPVTQYF
TRBJ1-3 | TRBV6-5 | TRBD1 | once | TGTGCCAGCAGCAGGGGGCCCTCTGGAAACACCATATATTTT | CASSRGPSGNTIYF
TRBJ2-3 | TRBV7-9 | NA | NA | TGTGCCAGCAGCCGTAGCACAGATACGCAGTATTTT | CASSRSTDTQYF
TRBJ2-2 | TRBV4-2 | NA | NA | TGTGCCAGCAGCCAAGTTATCTTTTTGGAGGGACCGAACACCGGGGAGCTGTTTTTT | CASSQVIFLEGPNTGELFF
TRBJ1-1 | TRBV5-1 | NA | NA | TGCGCCAGCAGCTTGGCCGGGGCAGGGGATACATTGAACACTGAAGCTTTCTTT | CASSLAGAGDTLNTEAFF
TRBJ2-1 | TRBV5-1 | TRBD2 | NA | TGCGCCAGCAGCACTAGCGGGGGCTCCTACAATGAGCAGTTCTTC | CASSTSGGSYNEQFF
TRBJ2-1 | TRBV12-3/TRBV12-4 | NA | NA | TGTGCCAGCAACGGACTATCTCACAATGAGCAGTTCTTC | CASNGLSHNEQFF
TRBJ1-2 | TRBV14 | NA | NA | TGTGCCAGCAGCCAAGCCCGACACTTTGGCTACACCTTC | CASSQARHFGYTF
TRBJ1-2 | TRBV13 | TRBD1 | NA | TGTGCCAGCAGCTTAGACCGGGGACAGGGTGGTCGTCCGTATGGCTACACCTTC | CASSLDRGQGGRPYGYTF
TRBJ2-5 | TRBV14 | NA | NA | TGTGCCAGCAGCCACGGGGGGCGGCCCCCAGAGACCCAGTACTTC | CASSHGGRPPETQYF
TRBJ2-2 | TRBV5-1 | TRBD1 | NA | TGCGCCAGCAGCACCAGACAGGGGGGAAACACCGGGGAGCTGTTTTTT | CASSTRQGGNTGELFF
TRBJ1-2 | TRBV6-2/TRBV6-3 | NA | NA | TGTGCCAGCAGTTACTCGAGGACTTATGGCTACACCTTC | CASSYSRTYGYTF
TRBJ2-1 | TRBV3-1/TRBV3-2 | NA | once | TGTGCCAGCAGCCTTTTGGGGGGCAATGAGCAGTTCTTC | CASSLLGGNEQFF
TRBJ2-1 | TRBV29-1 | TRBD2 | NA | TGCAGCGTTGAACGGACTAGCGCCGAGGAGCAGTTCTTC | CSVERTSAEEQFF
TRBJ2-3 | TRBV5-4 | TRBD2 | NA | TGTGCCAGCAGCTTCCTACTACTAGCGGGGGGCACAGATACGCAGTATTTT | CASSFLLLAGGTDTQYF
TRBJ2-5 | TRBV5-8 | NA | NA | TGTGCCAGCAGCTTGGAGGCGGCTGGGGAGACCCAGTACTTC | CASSLEAAGETQYF
TRBJ2-1 | TRBV7-9 | TRBD2 | NA | TGTGCCAGCAGGACTCGGGACACGACCGGGACTAGCGGGGTAGGTGAGCAGTTCTTC | CASRTRDTTGTSGVGEQFF
TRBJ2-1 | TRBV9 | TRBD2 | NA | TGTGCCAGCAGCGGAGGGGCTAGCGGGAGGGATAACTCCTACAATGAGCAGTTCTTC | CASSGGASGRDNSYNEQFF
TRBJ2-1 | TRBV30 | TRBD2 | NA | TGTGCCTGGAGTACCCAAGCGGGAGCCTATGAGCAGTTCTTC | CAWSTQAGAYEQFF
TRBJ2-1 | TRBV7-8 | TRBD2 | NA | TGTGCCAGCAGCTCCTTGAGCGGGGGGGCCGGCGGTGAGCAGTTCTTC | CASSSLSGGAGGEQFF
TRBJ1-2 | TRBV6-5 | TRBD1 | NA | TGTGCCAGCAAAAAGGGACAGGGGATCCTGGGTGGCTACACCTTC | CASKKGQGILGGYTF
TRBJ2-1 | TRBV12-3/TRBV12-4 | TRBD2 | NA | TGTGCCAGCAGCTCAGGGACTACATATGAGCAGTTCTTC | CASSSGTTYEQFF
TRBJ1-5 | TRBV11-2 | TRBD1 | once | TGTGCCAGCAGCTTAGACCAGGACAGGGGCCAGCATTTT | CASSLDQDRGQHF
TRBJ2-5 | TRBV27 | TRBD2 | NA | TGTGCCAGCAGTTGGGCGAGGCGGAGGGAGGGCGAGACCCAGTACTTC | CASSWARRREGETQYF
TRBJ1-6 | TRBV4-2 | NA | NA | TGTGCCAGCAGCCAAGATCTGGCAGATAATAATTCACCCCTCCACTTT | CASSQDLADNNSPLHF
TRBJ2-3 | TRBV11-2 | NA | NA | TGTGCCAGCAGCTACGGACTACAGACAGATACGCAGTATTTT | CASSYGLQTDTQYF
TRBJ2-1 | TRBV18 | TRBD1 | NA | TGTGCCAGCTCACCTTCCGCAGGGGGTGGTTCCTACAATGAGCAGTTCTTC | CASSPSAGGGSYNEQFF
TRBJ1-1 | TRBV11-2 | NA | NA | TGTGCCAGCAGCCGAGGTTTCACAGGAGTTAACACTGAAGCTTTCTTT | CASSRGFTGVNTEAFF
TRBJ1-1 | TRBV5-1 | NA | once | TGCGCCAGCAGCTTGAGTCACAGGCTGAACACTGAAGCTTTCTTT | CASSLSHRLNTEAFF
TRBJ2-7 | TRBV9 | TRBD2 | once | TGTGCCAGCAACCAACACGGGGGGACCTCCTATGAGCAGTACTTC | CASNQHGGTSYEQYF
TRBJ1-1 | TRBV4-1 | NA | NA | TGCGCCAGCAGCCAAGGGGCCAGCTTCATGAACACTGAAGCTTTCTTT | CASSQGASFMNTEAFF
TRBJ1-5 | TRBV2 | TRBD1 | many | TGTGCCAGTGAGGGGGCGATCAATCAGCCCCAGCATTTT | CASEGAINQPQHF
TRBJ1-1 | TRBV19 | TRBD1 | NA | TGTGCCAGTAGTATAGGAGGACAGGGGGTTTTCTTT | CASSIGGQGVFF
TRBJ2-1 | TRBV15 | NA | NA | TGTGCCACCAGCAGGGGTATCGGACAGTACAATGAGCAGTTCTTC | CATSRGIGQYNEQFF
TRBJ2-5 | TRBV5-1 | NA | NA | TGCGCCAGCCCCCTGGCGGGCCTCCAAGAGACCCAGTACTTC | CASPLAGLQETQYF